The entry that follows covers one T cell receptor (beta chain) sequence. What it binds is unknown. This sample was included in a study of post-analysis software for immune sequencing data. Study in general: In terms of disease course, relapsing-remitting, secondary progressive and progressive-relapsing multiple sclerosis were included.

Researchers reported that TCR beta cDNA libraries carried unique molecular identifiers. Each batch of roughly 1 to 10 million T cells produced 450,000 to 500,000 cDNA molecules. MiXCR was run by TCRdb on the PCR reads, yielding one entry per CDR3 protein. The repertoire holds 750,000 to 950,000 distinct CDR3 sequences, with around 46% as singletons. Study-level findings and limits: People with multiple sclerosis had a significantly lower normalized Chao1 diversity than controls did. The five TRBV segments detected at higher frequency in patients than in controls included TRBV5-6, TRBV5-1 and TRBV20-1. By F measure, samples from a shared preparation batch strongly co-clustered.

V was trimmed by 3 bases and J by 4 bases, leaving 15 bases between them. The CDR3 sequence is 15 residues long. In germline, CDR1 is MDHEN, CDR2 SYDVKM. This chain connects TRBV28 to TRBJ1-1; TRBD1 is a possible D gene (6 bases). Material for sequencing was blood. The TCR was taken from a girl under 18 with multiple sclerosis. CDR3 amino acids: CASSLTGGVGTEAFF. CDR3 nucleotides: TGTGCCAGCAGTTTGACAGGAGGAGTGGGCACTGAAGCTTTCTTT.